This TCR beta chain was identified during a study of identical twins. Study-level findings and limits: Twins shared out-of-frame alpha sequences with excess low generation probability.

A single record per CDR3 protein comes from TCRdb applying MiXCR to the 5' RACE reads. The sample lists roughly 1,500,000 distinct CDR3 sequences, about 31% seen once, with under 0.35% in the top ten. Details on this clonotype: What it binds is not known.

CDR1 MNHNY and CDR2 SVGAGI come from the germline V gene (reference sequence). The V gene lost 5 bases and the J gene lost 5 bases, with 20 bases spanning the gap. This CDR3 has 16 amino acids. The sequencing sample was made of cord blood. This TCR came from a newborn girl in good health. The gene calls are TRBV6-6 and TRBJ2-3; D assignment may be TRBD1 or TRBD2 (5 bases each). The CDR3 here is CASSQRGEGHIDTQYF. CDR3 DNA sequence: TGTGCCAGCAGTCAGAGGGGTGAGGGGCACATAGATACGCAGTATTTT.